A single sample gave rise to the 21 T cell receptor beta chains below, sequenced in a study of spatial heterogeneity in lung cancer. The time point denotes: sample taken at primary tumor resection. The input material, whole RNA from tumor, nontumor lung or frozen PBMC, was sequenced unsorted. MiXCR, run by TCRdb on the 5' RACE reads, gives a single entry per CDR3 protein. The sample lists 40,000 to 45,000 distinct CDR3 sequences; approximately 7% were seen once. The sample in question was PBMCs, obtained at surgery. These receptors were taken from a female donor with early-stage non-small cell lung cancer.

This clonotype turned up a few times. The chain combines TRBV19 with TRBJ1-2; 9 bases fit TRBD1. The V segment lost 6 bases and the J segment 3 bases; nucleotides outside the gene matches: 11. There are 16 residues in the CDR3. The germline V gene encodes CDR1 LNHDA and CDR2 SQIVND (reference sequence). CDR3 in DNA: TGTGCCAGTAGCCCCTCGACAGGGGGAGGTCACTATGGCTACACCTTC. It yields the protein CASSPSTGGGHYGYTF. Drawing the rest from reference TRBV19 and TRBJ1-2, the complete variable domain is DGGITQSPKYLFRKEGQNVTLSCEQNLNHDAMYWYRQDPGQGLRLIYYSQIVNDFQKGDIAEGYSVSREKKESFPLTVTSAQKNPTAFYLCASSPSTGGGHYGYTFGSGTRLTVV.

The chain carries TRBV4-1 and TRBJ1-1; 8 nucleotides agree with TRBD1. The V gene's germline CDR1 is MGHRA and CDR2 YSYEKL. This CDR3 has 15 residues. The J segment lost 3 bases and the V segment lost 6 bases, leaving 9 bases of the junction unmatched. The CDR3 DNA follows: TGCGCCAGCAGTCATACAGGGGGGATAGACACTGAAGCTTTCTTT. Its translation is CASSHTGGIDTEAFF.

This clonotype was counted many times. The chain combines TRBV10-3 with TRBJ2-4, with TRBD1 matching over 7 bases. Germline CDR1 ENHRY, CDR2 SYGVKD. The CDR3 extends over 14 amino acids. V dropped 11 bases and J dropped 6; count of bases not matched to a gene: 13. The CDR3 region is CAPGPTGSGNIQYF. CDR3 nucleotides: TGTGCCCCCGGCCCGACAGGGAGTGGAAACATTCAGTACTTC.

The CDR3 DNA is TGCGCCAGCAGCCAGGAGCGGGACGGTTCCTACGAGCAGTACTTC. Amino acid sequence: CASSQERDGSYEQYF. This chain uses TRBV4-1 with TRBJ2-7; the match to TRBD2 covers 7 bases. V shed 3 bases and J 1 base; nucleotides not matched to a gene: 6. Germline V gene lookup returns CDR1 MGHRA and CDR2 YSYEKL. The CDR3 length is 15 residues.

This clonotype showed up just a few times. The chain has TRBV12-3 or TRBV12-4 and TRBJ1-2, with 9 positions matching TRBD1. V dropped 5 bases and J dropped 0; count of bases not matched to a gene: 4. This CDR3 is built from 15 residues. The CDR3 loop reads CASSRTGDSNYGYTF. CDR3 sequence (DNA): TGTGCCAGCAGTAGGACAGGGGATTCTAACTATGGCTACACCTTC.

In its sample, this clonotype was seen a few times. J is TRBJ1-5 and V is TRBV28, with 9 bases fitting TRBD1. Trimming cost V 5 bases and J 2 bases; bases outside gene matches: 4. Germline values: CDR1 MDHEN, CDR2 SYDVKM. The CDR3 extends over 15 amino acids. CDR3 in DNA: TGTGCCAGCAGTCCGCGGGACAGGGGCAATCAGCCCCAGCATTTT. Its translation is CASSPRDRGNQPQHF.

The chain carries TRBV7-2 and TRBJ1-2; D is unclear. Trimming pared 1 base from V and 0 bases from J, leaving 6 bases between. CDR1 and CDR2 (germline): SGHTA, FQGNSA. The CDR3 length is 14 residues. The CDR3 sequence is CASSLGGANYGYTF. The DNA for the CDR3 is TGTGCCAGCAGCTTAGGGGGAGCTAACTATGGCTACACCTTC.

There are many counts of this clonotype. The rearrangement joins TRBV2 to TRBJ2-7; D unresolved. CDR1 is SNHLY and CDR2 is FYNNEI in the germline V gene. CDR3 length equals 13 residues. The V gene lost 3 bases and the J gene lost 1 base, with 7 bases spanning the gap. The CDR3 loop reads CASSDFPSYEQYF. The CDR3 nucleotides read TGTGCCAGCAGTGATTTTCCTTCCTACGAGCAGTACTTC.

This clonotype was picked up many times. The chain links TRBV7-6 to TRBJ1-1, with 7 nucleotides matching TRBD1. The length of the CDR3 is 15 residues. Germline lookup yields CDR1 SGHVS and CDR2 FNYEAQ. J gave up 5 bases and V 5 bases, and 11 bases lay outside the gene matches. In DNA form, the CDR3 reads TGTGCCAGCAGCCCAGAGGGGGCGCCTAGGACTGAAGCTTTCTTT. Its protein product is CASSPEGAPRTEAFF.

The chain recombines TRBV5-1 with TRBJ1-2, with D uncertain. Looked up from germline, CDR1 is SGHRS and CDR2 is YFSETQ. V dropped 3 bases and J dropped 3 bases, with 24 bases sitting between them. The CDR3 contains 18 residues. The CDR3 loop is CASSSGDGVTRADYGYTF. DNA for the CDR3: TGCGCCAGCAGCTCAGGTGATGGTGTTACCCGAGCGGACTATGGCTACACCTTC.

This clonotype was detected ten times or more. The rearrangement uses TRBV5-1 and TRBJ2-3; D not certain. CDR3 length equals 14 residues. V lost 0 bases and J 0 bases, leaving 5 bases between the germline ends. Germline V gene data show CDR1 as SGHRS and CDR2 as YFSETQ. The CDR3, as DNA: TGCGCCAGCAGCTTGGTGACTAGCACAGATACGCAGTATTTT. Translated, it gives CASSLVTSTDTQYF.

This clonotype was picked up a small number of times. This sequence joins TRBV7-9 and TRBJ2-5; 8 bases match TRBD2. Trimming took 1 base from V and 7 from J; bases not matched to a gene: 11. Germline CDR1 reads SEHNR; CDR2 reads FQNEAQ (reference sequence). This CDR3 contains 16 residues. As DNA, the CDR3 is TGTGCCAGCAGCTTAGAGGGTAGCGGGGCCCCCTGGACCCAGTACTTC. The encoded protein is CASSLEGSGAPWTQYF.

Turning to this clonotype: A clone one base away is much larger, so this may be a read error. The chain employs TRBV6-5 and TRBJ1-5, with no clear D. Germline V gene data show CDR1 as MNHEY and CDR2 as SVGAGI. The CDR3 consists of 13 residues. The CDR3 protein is CASSPRVNQPRHF. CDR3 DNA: TGTGCCAGCTCCCCCCGGGTCAATCAGCCCCGGCATTTT.

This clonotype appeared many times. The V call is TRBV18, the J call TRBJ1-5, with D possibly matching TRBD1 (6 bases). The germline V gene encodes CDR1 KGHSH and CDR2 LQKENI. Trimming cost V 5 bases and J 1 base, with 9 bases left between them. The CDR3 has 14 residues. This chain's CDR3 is CASSTGWSNQPQHF. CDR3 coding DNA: TGTGCCAGCTCAACAGGGTGGAGCAATCAGCCCCAGCATTTT.

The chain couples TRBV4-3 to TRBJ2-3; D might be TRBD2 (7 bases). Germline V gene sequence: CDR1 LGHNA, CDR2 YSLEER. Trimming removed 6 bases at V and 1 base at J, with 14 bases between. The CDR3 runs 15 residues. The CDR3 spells CASSSGGYGTDTQYF. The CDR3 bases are TGCGCCAGCAGTTCGGGGGGCTACGGCACAGATACGCAGTATTTT.

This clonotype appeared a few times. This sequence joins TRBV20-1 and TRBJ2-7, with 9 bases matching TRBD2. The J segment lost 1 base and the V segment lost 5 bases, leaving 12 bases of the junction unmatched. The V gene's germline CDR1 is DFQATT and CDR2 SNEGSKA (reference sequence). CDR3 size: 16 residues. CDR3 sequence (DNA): TGCAGTGCTTCTAACTTAGGACTAGCGCGATCCTACGAGCAGTACTTC. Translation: CSASNLGLARSYEQYF.

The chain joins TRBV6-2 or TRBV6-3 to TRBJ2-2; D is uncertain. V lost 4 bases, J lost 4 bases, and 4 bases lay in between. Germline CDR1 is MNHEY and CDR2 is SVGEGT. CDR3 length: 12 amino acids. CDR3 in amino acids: CASSFLTGELFF. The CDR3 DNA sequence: TGTGCCAGCAGTTTCCTCACCGGGGAGCTGTTTTTT.

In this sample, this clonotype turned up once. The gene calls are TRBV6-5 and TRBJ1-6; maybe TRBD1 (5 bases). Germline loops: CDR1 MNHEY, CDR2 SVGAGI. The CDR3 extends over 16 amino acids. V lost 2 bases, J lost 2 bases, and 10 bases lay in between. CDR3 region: CASSYGGFAYNSPLHF. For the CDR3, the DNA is TGTGCCAGCAGTTACGGGGGGTTCGCCTATAATTCACCCCTCCACTTT.

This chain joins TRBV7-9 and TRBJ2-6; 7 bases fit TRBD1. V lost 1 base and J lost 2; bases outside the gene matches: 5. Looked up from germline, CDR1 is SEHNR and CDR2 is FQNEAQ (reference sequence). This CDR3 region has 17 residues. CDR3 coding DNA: TGTGCCAGCAGCTTAGGAACAGGGGTTACTGGGGCCAACGTCCTGACTTTC. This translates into CASSLGTGVTGANVLTF. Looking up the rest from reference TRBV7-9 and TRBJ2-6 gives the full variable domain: DTGVSQNPRHKITKRGQNVTFRCDPISEHNRLYWYRQTLGQGPEFLTYFQNEAQLEKSRLLSDRFSAERPKGSFSTLEIQRTEQGDSAMYLCASSLGTGVTGANVLTFGAGSRLTVL.

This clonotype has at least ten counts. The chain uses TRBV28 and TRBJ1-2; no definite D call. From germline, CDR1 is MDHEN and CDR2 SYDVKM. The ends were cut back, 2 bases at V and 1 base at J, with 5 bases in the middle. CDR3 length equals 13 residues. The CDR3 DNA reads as TGTGCCAGCAGTTTAACCCTTAACTATGGCTACACCTTC. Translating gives CASSLTLNYGYTF.

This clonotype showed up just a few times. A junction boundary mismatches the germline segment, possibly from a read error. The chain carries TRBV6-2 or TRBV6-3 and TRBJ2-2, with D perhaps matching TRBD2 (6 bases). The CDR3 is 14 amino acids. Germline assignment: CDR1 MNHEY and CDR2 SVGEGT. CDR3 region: CASSFPGLAGIVGF. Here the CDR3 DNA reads TGTGCCAGCAGTTTCCCGGGACTGGCGGGAATAGTGGGATTT.